Each of the 16 T cell receptor beta chains below was sequenced from the same sample in a study of blood T cell repertoires in COVID-19. The method was immunoSEQ multiplex PCR; TCRdb's version includes in-frame clones alone and lacks a portion of them. Of some 510,000 clones listed, over 75% were seen once; the top ten hold approximately 2%. Sample: PBMCs or T cells enriched from blood (not recorded which). All receptors come from a woman aged 40 to 50 who had recovered from COVID-19.

This clone is a singleton in its sample. V gene TRBV29-1 combines with J gene TRBJ2-1, with 8 bases matching TRBD2. V lost 4 bases, J lost 0 bases, and 5 bases stayed unmatched. Germline CDR1 and CDR2: SQVTM and ANQGSEA. The CDR3 sequence is 15 residues long. The CDR3 DNA is TGCAGCGTTGGTCAAGCGGGAGTCTCCTACAATGAGCAGTTCTTC. Residues: CSVGQAGVSYNEQFF.

The chain carries TRBV30 and TRBJ1-6; no reliable D call. The CDR3 has 13 residues. V shed 3 bases and J shed 5 bases, with 8 bases lying between them. CDR1 GTSNPN and CDR2 SVGIG come from the germline V gene (reference sequence). The CDR3, as DNA: TGTGCCTGGAGCGCGGAGCATAATTCACCCCTCCACTTT. Translated, it gives CAWSAEHNSPLHF.

The chain joins TRBV5-4 to TRBJ2-2; D is uncertain. The CDR3 loop spans 16 amino acids. V shed 0 bases and J shed 8 bases, with 17 bases lying between them. Germline values: CDR1 SGHNT, CDR2 YYREEE (reference sequence). The CDR3 DNA reads as TGTGCCAGCAGCTTGGCCAATAGCCTCCGGGTAGGGGAGCTGTTTTTT. Amino acid sequence: CASSLANSLRVGELFF.

This chain connects TRBV14 to TRBJ2-6; D perhaps matches TRBD1 (5 bases). With 2 bases removed from V and 0 bases from J, the gap between germline ends came to 11 bases. CDR1 and CDR2 from the germline V gene are SGHDN and FVKESK. The CDR3 is made up of 17 amino acids. This CDR3 is CASSQRGRDSGANVLTF. The CDR3, as DNA: TGTGCCAGCAGCCAAAGAGGCAGGGACTCTGGGGCCAACGTCCTGACTTTC.

V is TRBV2 and J is TRBJ2-7; 7 bases are shared with TRBD2. CDR3 length: 15 amino acids. V was clipped by 3 bases and J by 3 bases; unmatched bases: 8. Looked up from germline, CDR1 is SNHLY and CDR2 is FYNNEI. For the CDR3, the DNA is TGTGCCAGCAGTGATAGGGCGGGAGTGAACTACGAGCAGTACTTC. This codes for CASSDRAGVNYEQYF.

The V and J genes are TRBV4-3 and TRBJ2-1; 7 nucleotides align to TRBD1. The CDR3 extends over 14 amino acids. The ends lost 1 base at V and 9 bases at J; junction bases unmatched: 6. The V gene's germline CDR1 is LGHNA and CDR2 YSLEER. CDR3 in DNA: TGCGCCAGCAGCCAAGGACAGGGCACTGGTGAGCAGTTCTTC. Its translation is CASSQGQGTGEQFF.

This clone came up once. V gene TRBV5-1 combines with J gene TRBJ2-2, with D possibly matching TRBD1 (6 bases). Trimming took off 2 bases at V and 5 bases at J, with 13 bases between the two ends. The CDR3 contains 15 residues. Germline V lookup: CDR1 SGHRS, CDR2 YFSETQ. The CDR3 here is CASSLTSTGTGELFF. The CDR3 DNA is TGCGCCAGCAGCTTAACCTCGACAGGTACCGGGGAGCTGTTTTTT. The entire variable domain, with the rest obtained from reference TRBV5-1 and TRBJ2-2, is as follows: KAGVTQTPRYLIKTRGQQVTLSCSPISGHRSVSWYQQTPGQGLQFLFEYFSETQRNKGNFPGRFSGRQFSNSRSEMNVSTLELGDSALYLCASSLTSTGTGELFFGEGSRLTVL.

This clone has just one count. The CDR3 loop is CASSGTGDNEKLFF. DNA of the CDR3: TGTGCCAGCTCTGGGACAGGGGATAATGAAAAACTGTTTTTT. This chain connects TRBV5-4 to TRBJ1-4, with TRBD1 matching 10 bases. Germline CDR1 SGHNT, CDR2 YYREEE (reference sequence). The CDR3 is 14 amino acids. Losses at the gene ends were 7 bases for V and 4 bases for J; bases not matched to a gene: 4.

The rearrangement joins TRBV3-1 (or the pseudogene TRBV3-2) to TRBJ1-4, with 7 bases lining up with TRBD1. The CDR3 contains 21 residues. Germline CDR1 LGHDT, CDR2 YNNKEL (reference sequence). Trimming took 4 bases from V and 3 from J; bases not matched to a gene: 23. The CDR3 loop is CASSRTSTKSDRDHSNEKLFF. The CDR3 bases are TGTGCCAGCAGCCGAACCAGCACCAAATCCGACAGGGATCACTCTAATGAAAAACTGTTTTTT.

The chain links TRBV19 to TRBJ1-2, with D tentatively TRBD1 (6 bases). Germline loops: CDR1 LNHDA, CDR2 SQIVND (reference sequence). The CDR3 is 15 residues long. The CDR3 reads CATQWGGSLGGGYTF. The CDR3 DNA reads as TGTGCTACCCAATGGGGGGGCAGCCTAGGTGGTGGCTACACCTTC.

The chain combines TRBV7-8 with TRBJ1-2; TRBD1 agrees at 8 bases. CDR1 is SGHVS and CDR2 is FQNEAQ in the germline V gene. There are 14 residues in the CDR3. Trimming took 1 base from V and 4 from J; bases not matched to a gene: 2. CDR3 sequence: CASSLGTGFYGYTF. CDR3 DNA: TGTGCCAGCAGCTTAGGGACAGGGTTCTATGGCTACACCTTC. The complete variable domain, with remaining parts taken from reference TRBV7-8 and TRBJ1-2, reads GAGVSQSPRYKVAKRGQDVALRCDPISGHVSLFWYQQALGQGPEFLTYFQNEAQLDKSGLPSDRFFAERPEGSVSTLKIQRTQQEDSAVYLCASSLGTGFYGYTFGSGTRLTVV.

The chain joins TRBV19 to TRBJ2-3, with 12 bases aligning to TRBD2. CDR1 is LNHDA and CDR2 is SQIVND in the germline V gene (reference sequence). The CDR3 has 16 residues. The ends lost 5 bases at V and 0 bases at J; junction bases unmatched: 3. The CDR3: CASSALAGGSTDTQYF. CDR3 nucleotide sequence: TGTGCCAGTAGTGCTCTAGCGGGAGGGAGCACAGATACGCAGTATTTT.

This clone appeared a single time. The chain uses TRBV5-1 and TRBJ1-1; D gene uncertain. Germline-derived CDR1 and CDR2 are SGHRS and YFSETQ. This CDR3 is 13 amino acids long. The V end was cut by 2 bases, the J end by 1 base, with 6 bases between. The CDR3 nucleotides read TGCGCCAGCAGCTTCGGAGGGAACACTGAAGCTTTCTTT. Protein product: CASSFGGNTEAFF.

The chain uses TRBV19 and TRBJ2-7; the D gene is possibly TRBD1 (6 bases). This CDR3 comprises 15 residues. Germline V gene sequence: CDR1 LNHDA, CDR2 SQIVND (reference sequence). Trimming took off 0 bases at V and 5 bases at J, with 14 bases between the two ends. DNA for the CDR3: TGTGCCAGTAGTATAGATAGTGGGGGCGCCGACGAGCAGTACTTC. As protein: CASSIDSGGADEQYF.

The chain links TRBV25-1 to TRBJ2-3, with TRBD1 matching over 7 bases. Per germline, CDR1 MGHDK and CDR2 SYGVNS. Trimming took 7 bases from V and 2 from J; bases not matched to a gene: 3. The CDR3 length is 13 residues. The CDR3 DNA sequence: TGTGCCAGCAAGGGACAGTACACAGATACGCAGTATTTT. Amino acids: CASKGQYTDTQYF. Full variable domain (missing parts from reference TRBV25-1 and TRBJ2-3): EADIYQTPRYLVIGTGKKITLECSQTMGHDKMYWYQQDPGMELHLIHYSYGVNSTEKGDLSSESTVSRIRTEHFPLTLESARPSHTSQYLCASKGQYTDTQYFGPGTRLTVL.

V usage is TRBV4-3 and J usage is TRBJ2-2; D might be TRBD2 (5 bases). The length of the CDR3 is 18 residues. Per germline, CDR1 LGHNA and CDR2 YSLEER. Trimming left V 0 bases short and J 7 bases short, with 21 bases between. CDR3 sequence (DNA): TGCGCCAGCAGCCAAGAGCCCCCCAGCTCGGGGTTAGTCGGGGAGCTGTTTTTT. This translates into CASSQEPPSSGLVGELFF.